Listed below are T cell receptor beta chains from one sample, sequenced in a study of T cell changes during pregnancy in multiple sclerosis. Profiled with immunoSEQ multiplex PCR; TCRdb holds only in-frame clones, not every one. The sample includes under 65,000 clones, about 94% of them seen just once. This material consisted of CD8+ T cells from peripheral blood mononuclear cells, taken after pregnancy. The receptors were sampled from a female donor with multiple sclerosis, enrolled in a pregnancy study. Each CDR3 is given with its conserved first and last residue. The D gene is left open where the match is weak. Where a row states a size, it is once, few, many or the class of an expanded clone; other rows omit it.

v_call: TRBV7-9; j_call: TRBJ1-1; clone_size: NA; d_call: NA; cdr3_nt: TGTGCCAGCAGCTTAGCGCATGGGCAGGAAGCTTTCTTT; cdr3_aa: CASSLAHGQEAFF
v_call: TRBV2; j_call: TRBJ2-1; clone_size: NA; d_call: TRBD2; cdr3_nt: TGTGCCAGCGGTCCGTCTCTAGCGGCCCGATCTTACAATGAGCAGTTCTTC; cdr3_aa: CASGPSLAARSYNEQFF
v_call: TRBV7-8; j_call: TRBJ2-7; clone_size: NA; d_call: NA; cdr3_nt: TGTGCCAGCAGCCCGGACTATGGGGACGAGCAGTACTTC; cdr3_aa: CASSPDYGDEQYF
v_call: TRBV4-1; j_call: TRBJ2-1; clone_size: NA; d_call: NA; cdr3_nt: TGCGCCAGCAGCTTCGGCCCGGCGGTCTACAATGAGCAGTTCTTC; cdr3_aa: CASSFGPAVYNEQFF
v_call: TRBV4-1; j_call: TRBJ2-1; clone_size: NA; d_call: NA; cdr3_nt: TGCGCCAGCAGCCAAGACCCAGTCTATGAGCAGTTCTTC; cdr3_aa: CASSQDPVYEQFF
v_call: TRBV9; j_call: TRBJ2-1; clone_size: NA; d_call: TRBD2; cdr3_nt: TGTGCCAGCAGCGTAGTAGCGGGAGAGTATAATGAGCAGTTCTTC; cdr3_aa: CASSVVAGEYNEQFF
v_call: TRBV6-5; j_call: TRBJ1-4; clone_size: NA; d_call: NA; cdr3_nt: TGTGCCAGCAGCCCGACAGACCTTAATGACAAACTGTTTTTT; cdr3_aa: CASSPTDLNDKLFF
v_call: TRBV29-1; j_call: TRBJ2-7; clone_size: once; d_call: TRBD1; cdr3_nt: TGCAGCGTTGAAGGGACGCAGGGGGACCACGAGCAGTACTTC; cdr3_aa: CSVEGTQGDHEQYF
v_call: TRBV4-3; j_call: TRBJ1-3; clone_size: NA; d_call: NA; cdr3_nt: TGCGCCAGCAGCCAAGATCGAGAGGGATCTGGAAACACCATATATTTT; cdr3_aa: CASSQDREGSGNTIYF
v_call: TRBV7-8; j_call: TRBJ2-4; clone_size: NA; d_call: NA; cdr3_nt: TGTGCCAGCAGCCCACGGCAGGTGACCAAAAACATTCAGTACTTC; cdr3_aa: CASSPRQVTKNIQYF
v_call: TRBV9; j_call: TRBJ2-1; clone_size: NA; d_call: NA; cdr3_nt: TGTGCCAGCAGCGTAGAAGGCGCGGGCTGGGAGCAGTTCTTC; cdr3_aa: CASSVEGAGWEQFF
v_call: TRBV9; j_call: TRBJ2-1; clone_size: NA; d_call: NA; cdr3_nt: TGTGCCAGCAGCGTGACTAACCGGGACAATGAGCAGTTCTTC; cdr3_aa: CASSVTNRDNEQFF
v_call: TRBV15; j_call: TRBJ2-5; clone_size: NA; d_call: NA; cdr3_nt: TGTGCCACCACTAATGTAGCGTCCACGTGGACCCAGTACTTC; cdr3_aa: CATTNVASTWTQYF
v_call: TRBV4-1; j_call: TRBJ2-7; clone_size: NA; d_call: NA; cdr3_nt: TGCGCCAGCAGCCAAGACACTCTCGACAGGTCCCTTAGCTACGAGCAGTACTTC; cdr3_aa: CASSQDTLDRSLSYEQYF
v_call: TRBV18; j_call: TRBJ2-7; clone_size: NA; d_call: TRBD2; cdr3_nt: TGTGCCAGCTCGCCTGGGGTTGCTGGGACTAGGGGTTACGAGCAGTACTTC; cdr3_aa: CASSPGVAGTRGYEQYF
v_call: TRBV28; j_call: TRBJ2-1; clone_size: NA; d_call: TRBD2; cdr3_nt: TGTGCCAGCAGTTTTCCGGGACTAGCGGACAATGAGCAGTTCTTC; cdr3_aa: CASSFPGLADNEQFF
v_call: TRBV11-2; j_call: TRBJ2-7; clone_size: NA; d_call: TRBD2; cdr3_nt: TGTGCCAGCAGCTTCCCGACTAGCGGGAGCTACGAGCAGTACTTC; cdr3_aa: CASSFPTSGSYEQYF
v_call: TRBV4-3; j_call: TRBJ1-1; clone_size: NA; d_call: NA; cdr3_nt: TGCGCCAGCAGCCAAGATACCCGGGGTTCCACTGAAGCTTTCTTT; cdr3_aa: CASSQDTRGSTEAFF